What follows is one T cell receptor (beta chain) and its context. Its target is not known. These data are taken from a study of blood T cells in healthy people across ages. J lost 0 bases, V lost 7 bases, and 7 bases had no gene match. The V gene's germline CDR1 is MNHEY and CDR2 SVGAGI. The CDR3 runs to 15 residues. Total RNA, at least 5.5 micrograms per sample, came from PBMCs. With a J-beta primer mix and a sample-barcoded 5' primer, a second PCR ran about 7 to 11 cycles. Each cDNA molecule received a tag from a template-switch adaptor that had 12 random nucleotides. One entry per CDR3 protein results from TCRdb running MiXCR on the 5' RACE reads. The repertoire includes a few hundred thousand distinct CDR3 sequences, about 52% of them detected once, and under 65% sits in the top ten. Study-level findings and limits: Comparison with aged donors showed that long-lived donors had more naive CD4+ cells and higher diversity.

Sequenced input: blood. This chain uses TRBV6-5 with TRBJ1-1; TRBD1 aligns across 8 bases. This sequence was found in a man aged 55 to 70 in good health. The CDR3 reads CASTKRGQVNTEAFF. DNA for the CDR3: TGTGCCAGCACCAAGAGGGGACAGGTGAACACTGAAGCTTTCTTT.